The subject of this entry is one T cell receptor beta chain. The table came from immunoSEQ multiplex PCR; TCRdb's copy has only in-frame clones and leaves some out. This table has about 49,000 clones, about 91% appearing once. These data belong to a study of T cell changes during pregnancy in multiple sclerosis. This CDR3 is 15 amino acids long. Germline assignment: CDR1 SGDLS and CDR2 YYNGEE. The trim removed 3 bases at V and 4 bases at J, leaving 2 bases unmatched. V and J are TRBV9 and TRBJ2-3; 13 bases align to TRBD2. This sample comprised peripheral blood, obtained after pregnancy. This receptor was obtained from a female donor with multiple sclerosis, enrolled in a pregnancy study. In DNA form, the CDR3 reads TGTGCCAGCAGCGGCGGACTAGCGGGGGCAGATACGCAGTATTTT. As protein: CASSGGLAGADTQYF. Full variable domain (missing parts from reference TRBV9 and TRBJ2-3): DSGVTQTPKHLITATGQRVTLRCSPRSGDLSVYWYQQSLDQGLQFLIQYYNGEERAKGNILERFSAQQFPDLHSELNLSSLELGDSALYFCASSGGLAGADTQYFGPGTRLTVL.